Listed here are 23 T cell receptor beta chains from one sample, sequenced in a study of OX40 agonist ivuxolimab in advanced cancers. To prepare the library, the immunoSEQ multiplex PCR assay was applied. The source is immuneACCESS, and TCRdb retained only in-frame sequences with V and J called. Part of the clones is not carried over; for the studies checked, unresolved V genes explain less than half of this, and the remainder is unexplained. The sample has about 93,000 clones on record, roughly nine tenths of them singletons. The ten most abundant clones make up around 2.6% of the sample. The material was CD4+ or CD8+ T cells sorted from blood, obtained in a trial of the OX40 agonist ivuxolimab. These receptors came from an adult with an advanced solid tumor such as melanoma, head and neck, liver or kidney cancer.

In DNA, the CDR3 is TGTGCCAGCGCTTTGACGGGACAGAACTACGAGCAGTACTTC. It codes for CASALTGQNYEQYF. V is TRBV7-8 and J is TRBJ2-7; 7 bases are a match to TRBD1. The length of the CDR3 is 14 residues. V was clipped by 8 bases and J by 3 bases; unmatched bases: 10. Germline values: CDR1 SGHVS, CDR2 FQNEAQ.

The chain joins TRBV19 to TRBJ2-2; 9 nucleotides agree with TRBD2. Germline V gene sequence: CDR1 LNHDA, CDR2 SQIVND (reference sequence). This CDR3 is 16 amino acids long. The V segment lost 0 bases and the J segment 6 bases; nucleotides outside the gene matches: 5. CDR3 sequence (DNA): TGTGCCAGTAGTATAGACCGAGCGGGAGGCCCCGGGGAGCTGTTTTTT. Protein product: CASSIDRAGGPGELFF. Variable domain in full (rest from reference TRBV19 and TRBJ2-2): DGGITQSPKYLFRKEGQNVTLSCEQNLNHDAMYWYRQDPGQGLRLIYYSQIVNDFQKGDIAEGYSVSREKKESFPLTVTSAQKNPTAFYLCASSIDRAGGPGELFFGEGSRLTVL.

The V call is TRBV5-5, the J call TRBJ1-1; TRBD1 might be the D (5 bases). This CDR3 is built from 18 residues. CDR1 and CDR2 (germline): SGHKS, YYEKEE (reference sequence). V lost 0 bases and J lost 0, with 18 bases in between. CDR3 DNA: TGTGCCAGCAGCTTGGCTGTCCGACAGACTTTCATGAACACTGAAGCTTTCTTT. Encoded protein: CASSLAVRQTFMNTEAFF.

Comments on this clone: This CDR3 is also generated by other DNA sequences in the sample. The J gene is TRBJ2-7, the V gene TRBV27, with 10 positions matching TRBD1. CDR1 is MNHEY and CDR2 is SMNVEV in the germline V gene (reference sequence). Trimming cost V 5 bases and J 4 bases; bases outside gene matches: 2. The CDR3 totals 13 residues. The DNA for the CDR3 is TGTGCCAGCAGTAGGACAGGGGGGTACGAGCAGTACTTC. It is translated as CASSRTGGYEQYF.

V usage is TRBV7-3 and J usage is TRBJ2-3; 10 nucleotides match TRBD1. The CDR3 is 15 residues long. The trim removed 5 bases at V and 6 bases at J, leaving 8 bases unmatched. The germline gives CDR1 SGHTA, CDR2 FQGTGA. The CDR3 region has the DNA TGTGCCAGCAGCCTTGGGACAGGGGCAAAGGATACGCAGTATTTT. This codes for CASSLGTGAKDTQYF.

The V gene is TRBV28, the J gene TRBJ1-5, with TRBD1 identical over 7 bases. The germline V gene has CDR1 MDHEN and CDR2 SYDVKM. This CDR3 comprises 17 residues. The J segment lost 3 bases and the V segment lost 5 bases, leaving 13 bases of the junction unmatched. In nucleotides, the CDR3 is TGTGCCAGCAGTCCGCCGGGCCGGACAGGTTACAATCAGCCCCAGCATTTT. This encodes CASSPPGRTGYNQPQHF.

The chain couples TRBV2 to TRBJ1-5, with D unresolved. The CDR3 loop spans 14 amino acids. Germline-derived CDR1 and CDR2 are SNHLY and FYNNEI. V was shortened by 7 bases and J by 0 bases, with 10 bases between the two germline ends. The CDR3 region is CASTPLSSNQPQHF. The CDR3, as DNA: TGTGCCAGCACCCCTCTTAGTAGCAATCAGCCCCAGCATTTT.

The chain carries TRBV9 and TRBJ2-1; no definite D call. Deletions cut 0 bases from V and 14 bases from J, with 21 bases between. This CDR3 contains 15 residues. Per germline, CDR1 SGDLS and CDR2 YYNGEE. The CDR3 region has the DNA TGTGCCAGCAGCGTAGATACAATGAGTTTCAGTGTTAAGTTCTTC. This encodes CASSVDTMSFSVKFF.

The chain employs TRBV9 and TRBJ1-6, with D perhaps matching TRBD1 (5 bases). The CDR3 contains 15 residues. V lost 0 bases and J lost 8, with 12 bases in between. Germline V gives CDR1 SGDLS, CDR2 YYNGEE. The CDR3 loop is CASSVEGASYSPLHF. CDR3 nucleotides: TGTGCCAGCAGCGTAGAAGGGGCATCATATTCACCCCTCCACTTT.

The V and J genes are TRBV30 and TRBJ2-7; D gene unclear. The germline CDR1 and CDR2 sequences are GTSNPN and SVGIG (reference sequence). This CDR3 has 13 residues. Trimming took 5 bases from V and 2 from J, leaving 13 bases between them. The CDR3 sequence: CAWALGGAYEQYF. For the CDR3, the DNA is TGTGCCTGGGCTTTAGGCGGTGCCTACGAGCAGTACTTC.

This clone was recorded only once. The chain employs TRBV7-2 and TRBJ1-3; unclear D gene. CDR1 is SGHTA, CDR2 FQGNSA, per germline. Trimming cost V 5 bases and J 4 bases, with 12 bases left between them. The CDR3 loop spans 14 amino acids. The chain's CDR3 is CASSRTRSGNTIYF. The CDR3 DNA reads TGTGCCAGCAGCCGGACCCGGTCCGGAAACACCATATATTTT. Complete variable domain (other parts from reference TRBV7-2 and TRBJ1-3): GAGVSQSPSNKVTEKGKDVELRCDPISGHTALYWYRQSLGQGLEFLIYFQGNSAPDKSGLPSDRFSAERTGGSVSTLTIQRTQQEDSAVYLCASSRTRSGNTIYFGEGSWLTVV.

This clone was found once. J is TRBJ2-7 and V is TRBV19; D is uncertain. The CDR3 spans 14 residues. V dropped 1 base and J dropped 3 bases, with 10 bases sitting between them. Per germline, CDR1 LNHDA and CDR2 SQIVND (reference sequence). CDR3: CASSIGAERYEQYF. The CDR3 DNA sequence: TGTGCCAGTAGTATAGGGGCGGAGCGCTACGAGCAGTACTTC.

V usage is TRBV6-5 and J usage is TRBJ2-7; the D is unclear. Trimming removed 2 bases at V and 6 bases at J, with 11 bases between. This CDR3 is 13 amino acids long. CDR1 MNHEY and CDR2 SVGAGI come from the germline V gene. CDR3 sequence: CASSYVATGEQYF. The CDR3 DNA is TGTGCCAGCAGTTACGTCGCGACGGGCGAGCAGTACTTC.

In regard to this clone: Since a far larger clone is one base different, this is likely a read error. The chain uses TRBV5-3 and TRBJ2-1, with D possibly being TRBD2 (5 bases). TRBV5-3 is placed among ORFs of uncertain function. The germline V and J ends were trimmed by 2 bases and 8 bases, with 14 bases remaining between them. The CDR3 totals 14 residues. The CDR3 protein is CARSLSLVRDEQFF. The CDR3 DNA reads as TGTGCCAGAAGCTTATCACTAGTTAGAGATGAGCAGTTCTTC.

V usage is TRBV5-1 and J usage is TRBJ2-3, with D uncertain. Deletions cut 6 bases from V and 2 bases from J, with 10 bases between. Germline V CDR1 and CDR2: SGHRS, YFSETQ. The CDR3 consists of 13 residues. The CDR3 reads CASNAGATDTQYF. The DNA for the CDR3 is TGCGCCAGCAACGCCGGAGCCACAGATACGCAGTATTTT. Full variable domain (outside the CDR3, taken from reference TRBV5-1 and TRBJ2-3): KAGVTQTPRYLIKTRGQQVTLSCSPISGHRSVSWYQQTPGQGLQFLFEYFSETQRNKGNFPGRFSGRQFSNSRSEMNVSTLELGDSALYLCASNAGATDTQYFGPGTRLTVL.

This sequence joins TRBV30 and TRBJ1-5; D possibly corresponds to TRBD1 (5 bases). CDR1 and CDR2 from the germline V gene are GTSNPN and SVGIG (reference sequence). V shed 4 bases and J shed 2 bases, with 15 bases lying between them. This CDR3 has 15 residues. The CDR3 DNA sequence: TGTGCCTGGAATACCGGGACTCTGGGCAATCAGCCCCAGCATTTT. It yields the protein CAWNTGTLGNQPQHF.

V usage is TRBV30 and J usage is TRBJ2-7, with D tentatively TRBD1 or TRBD2 (6 bases each). CDR1 and CDR2 (germline): GTSNPN, SVGIG (reference sequence). This CDR3 has 13 amino acids. V was trimmed by 3 bases and J by 4 bases, leaving 13 bases between them. Here the CDR3 DNA reads TGTGCCTGGAGATTGGGGGGCAGGTACGAGCAGTACTTC. Amino acid sequence: CAWRLGGRYEQYF.

The chain joins TRBV7-2 to TRBJ2-7; D might be TRBD1 or TRBD2, each matching 5 bases. Germline-derived CDR1 and CDR2 are SGHTA and FQGNSA. The germline V and J ends were trimmed by 4 bases and 3 bases, with 13 bases remaining between them. This CDR3 comprises 14 residues. The CDR3 nucleotides are TGTGCCAGCAGCTACCGGGACCAACTCTACGAGCAGTACTTC. Protein product: CASSYRDQLYEQYF.

This chain links TRBV4-2 with TRBJ1-2; TRBD1 agrees at 12 bases. Trimming removed 1 base from V and 8 bases from J; junction bases left unmatched: 5. Germline assignment: CDR1 LGHNA and CDR2 YNFKEQ. The CDR3 covers 15 residues. The CDR3 spells CASSQVTGTGGGYTF. In nucleotides, the CDR3 is TGTGCCAGCAGCCAAGTAACCGGGACAGGGGGCGGCTACACCTTC.

V usage is TRBV7-2 and J usage is TRBJ2-7; D is perhaps TRBD1 (5 bases). V lost 2 bases to trimming and J lost 0 bases, with 8 bases between them. The CDR3 totals 14 residues. Germline V gene data show CDR1 as SGHTA and CDR2 as FQGNSA. As DNA, the CDR3 is TGTGCCAGCAGCTTAATGACAGCCTCCTACGAGCAGTACTTC. This gives the protein CASSLMTASYEQYF. Supplemented by reference TRBV7-2 and TRBJ2-7, the full variable domain reads GAGVSQSPSNKVTEKGKDVELRCDPISGHTALYWYRQSLGQGLEFLIYFQGNSAPDKSGLPSDRFSAERTGGSVSTLTIQRTQQEDSAVYLCASSLMTASYEQYFGPGTRLTVT.

CDR3: CASSLRGYNEQFF. The DNA for the CDR3 is TGTGCCAGCAGCCTTAGGGGGTACAATGAGCAGTTCTTC. The chain employs TRBV7-2 and TRBJ2-1; D might be TRBD1 (6 bases). This CDR3 region has 13 residues. Trimming stripped 5 bases from V and 4 bases from J, with 9 bases between. Looked up from germline, CDR1 is SGHTA and CDR2 is FQGNSA.

This rearrangement joins TRBV30 to TRBJ1-2, with TRBD1 as a possible D gene (6 bases). Trimming took off 2 bases at V and 10 bases at J, with 17 bases between the two ends. This CDR3 has 13 amino acids. Germline V lookup: CDR1 GTSNPN, CDR2 SVGIG (reference sequence). CDR3 bases: TGTGCCTGGAGTCCTAACAGGGTTGGGGACTACACCTTC. Its protein product is CAWSPNRVGDYTF.

The rearrangement joins TRBV19 to TRBJ2-7, with D perhaps matching TRBD1 or TRBD2 (5 bases each). Germline loops: CDR1 LNHDA, CDR2 SQIVND (reference sequence). V shed 4 bases and J shed 3 bases, with 10 bases lying between them. There are 13 residues in the CDR3. DNA for the CDR3: TGTGCCAGTAGTACCCGGGACGGCTACGAGCAGTACTTC. This sequence encodes CASSTRDGYEQYF. The full variable domain, with the rest looked up from reference TRBV19 and TRBJ2-7, is DGGITQSPKYLFRKEGQNVTLSCEQNLNHDAMYWYRQDPGQGLRLIYYSQIVNDFQKGDIAEGYSVSREKKESFPLTVTSAQKNPTAFYLCASSTRDGYEQYFGPGTRLTVT.